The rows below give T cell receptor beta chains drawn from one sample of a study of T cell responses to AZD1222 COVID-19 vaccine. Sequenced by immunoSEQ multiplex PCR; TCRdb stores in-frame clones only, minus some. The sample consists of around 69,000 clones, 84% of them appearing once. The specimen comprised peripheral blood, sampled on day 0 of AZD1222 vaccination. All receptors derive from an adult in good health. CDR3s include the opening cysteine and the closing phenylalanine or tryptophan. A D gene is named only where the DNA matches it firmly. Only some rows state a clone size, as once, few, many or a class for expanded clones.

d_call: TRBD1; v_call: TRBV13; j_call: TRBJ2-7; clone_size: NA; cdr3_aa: CASSFGQGRYEQYF; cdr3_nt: TGTGCCAGCAGCTTCGGACAGGGGCGTTACGAGCAGTACTTC
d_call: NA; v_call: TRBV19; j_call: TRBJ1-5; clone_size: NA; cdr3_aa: CASSTGANSNQPQHF; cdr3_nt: TGTGCCAGTAGTACAGGGGCGAATAGCAATCAGCCCCAGCATTTT
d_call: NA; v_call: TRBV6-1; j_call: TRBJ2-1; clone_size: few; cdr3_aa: CASSESVWTAASSYNEQFF; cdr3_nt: TGTGCCAGCAGTGAATCCGTCTGGACAGCTGCCAGCTCCTACAATGAGCAGTTCTTC
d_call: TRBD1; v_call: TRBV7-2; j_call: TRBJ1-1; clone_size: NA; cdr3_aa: CASSRDSRNTEAFF; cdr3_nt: TGTGCCAGCAGCCGGGACAGCCGGAACACTGAAGCTTTCTTT
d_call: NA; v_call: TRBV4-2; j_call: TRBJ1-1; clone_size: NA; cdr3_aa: CASSQDAAKEAFF; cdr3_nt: TGTGCCAGCAGCCAAGATGCCGCAAAGGAAGCTTTCTTT
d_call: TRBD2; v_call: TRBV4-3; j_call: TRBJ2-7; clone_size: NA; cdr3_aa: CASSDGTSGIYEQYF; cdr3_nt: TGCGCCAGCAGCGACGGGACTAGCGGAATCTACGAGCAGTACTTC
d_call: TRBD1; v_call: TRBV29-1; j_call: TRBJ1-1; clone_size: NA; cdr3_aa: CSVGRGWGMGTEAFF; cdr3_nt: TGCAGCGTTGGCAGGGGGTGGGGTATGGGCACTGAAGCTTTCTTT
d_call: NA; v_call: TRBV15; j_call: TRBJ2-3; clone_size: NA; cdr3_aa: CATSREATWSGRRTDTQYF; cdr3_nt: TGTGCCACCAGCAGAGAAGCGACCTGGTCGGGACGGCGCACAGATACGCAGTATTTT
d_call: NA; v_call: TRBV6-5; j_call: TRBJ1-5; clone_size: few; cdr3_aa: CASSTHPTNQPQHF; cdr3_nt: TGTGCCAGCAGTACACACCCTACCAATCAGCCCCAGCATTTT
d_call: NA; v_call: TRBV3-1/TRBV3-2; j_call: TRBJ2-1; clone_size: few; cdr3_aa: CASSQSRYNEQFF; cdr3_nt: TGTGCCAGCAGCCAGTCCAGGTATAATGAGCAGTTCTTC
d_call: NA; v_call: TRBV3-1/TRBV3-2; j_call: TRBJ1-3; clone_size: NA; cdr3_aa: CASSQDPIGQSSGNTIYF; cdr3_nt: TGTGCCAGCAGCCAAGATCCAATCGGGCAGAGCTCTGGAAACACCATATATTTT
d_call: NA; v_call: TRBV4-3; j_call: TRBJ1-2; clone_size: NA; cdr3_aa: CASSPSGSFNYGYTF; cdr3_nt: TGCGCCAGCAGCCCATCGGGGTCGTTTAACTATGGCTACACCTTC
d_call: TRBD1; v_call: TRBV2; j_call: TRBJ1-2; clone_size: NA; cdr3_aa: CASNDQGANYGYTF; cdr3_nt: TGTGCCAGCAACGATCAGGGGGCTAACTATGGCTACACCTTC
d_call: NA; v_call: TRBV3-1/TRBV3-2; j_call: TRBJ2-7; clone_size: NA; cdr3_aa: CASSPYLWAGATYEQYF; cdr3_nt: TGTGCCAGCAGCCCATACCTTTGGGCAGGGGCGACCTACGAGCAGTACTTC
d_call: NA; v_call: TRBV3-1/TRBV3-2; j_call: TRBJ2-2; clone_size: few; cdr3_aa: CASSQVLGDTGELFF; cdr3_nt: TGTGCCAGCAGCCAAGTTTTGGGGGACACCGGGGAGCTGTTTTTT
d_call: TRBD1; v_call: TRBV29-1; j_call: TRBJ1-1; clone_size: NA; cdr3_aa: CSVGQGWGMNTEAFF; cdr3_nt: TGCAGCGTAGGACAGGGCTGGGGGATGAACACTGAAGCTTTCTTT
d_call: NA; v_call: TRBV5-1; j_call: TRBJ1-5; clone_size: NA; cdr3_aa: CASSLDPRQPQHF; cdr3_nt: TGCGCCAGCAGCTTGGACCCCCGTCAGCCCCAGCATTTT